Below, one T cell receptor beta chain is given with its context. Its antigen is still unknown. Germline CDR1 and CDR2: MNHEY and SVGEGT. Germline trimming cut 6 bases from V and 6 bases from J; bases unmatched to any gene: 5. CDR3 size: 12 residues. These data come from a study of vaccination and CD4 T cells after COVID-19. Across the study: The post-COVID samples were taken a median about 100 days after diagnosis, anywhere from 35 to 161.

The Oncomine TCR Beta short-read assay was applied to DNA of cultured CD4+ T cells. TCRdb itself ran the PCR reads through MiXCR, one entry per CDR3 protein. The table records fewer than 25,000 distinct CDR3 sequences, around two fifths of them present only once. Documented time point: late sampling 161 to 241 days after vaccination in a few convalescent patients. As to treatment: approximately 9-day PBMC culture with coronavirus spike peptide pools or control peptides (ViraFEST assay). In this cohort, PCR tests turned positive between March and December 2020, predating US Alpha, Beta and Delta variants. General study results and limits: Convalescent participants were relatively few, and none had early post-infection timepoints studied. Post-vaccination reactive clonotypes (median approximately 38) did not differ significantly from post-infection (more than 20).

The sequencing used CD4+ T cells from blood, cultured in vitro, collected about 7 months after SARS-CoV-2 vaccination. The sequence was obtained from a human donor who had recovered from COVID-19. The genes are TRBV6-2 or TRBV6-3 and TRBJ2-7; TRBD1 matches at 7 bases. CDR3: CASSLTGVEQYF. The CDR3 DNA sequence: TGTGCCAGCAGCCTCACAGGGGTCGAGCAGTACTTC.